This TCR beta chain was profiled in a study of cytotoxic CD8 clonotypes in ibrutinib-treated CLL. Study results and caveats: There were few public clonotypes, and on treatment they contracted or stayed stable.

With 2 bases removed from V and 4 bases from J, the gap between germline ends came to 12 bases. Germline loops: CDR1 SGHTA, CDR2 FQGNSA. This CDR3 has 15 amino acids. Measured with immunoSEQ multiplex PCR; TCRdb has only the in-frame clones, and not every one. Of about 140,000 clones listed, 80% are singletons. Notes on this clone: Its matching antigen is unknown.

The rearrangement uses TRBV7-2 and TRBJ2-1; perhaps TRBD2 as D (6 bases). The sequence came from a human donor with chronic lymphocytic leukemia. The sequences come from PBMCs, collected after 36 months of ibrutinib treatment. This CDR3 reads CASSLSVADYNEQFF. In DNA, the CDR3 is TGTGCCAGCAGCTTATCTGTAGCGGATTACAATGAGCAGTTCTTC.